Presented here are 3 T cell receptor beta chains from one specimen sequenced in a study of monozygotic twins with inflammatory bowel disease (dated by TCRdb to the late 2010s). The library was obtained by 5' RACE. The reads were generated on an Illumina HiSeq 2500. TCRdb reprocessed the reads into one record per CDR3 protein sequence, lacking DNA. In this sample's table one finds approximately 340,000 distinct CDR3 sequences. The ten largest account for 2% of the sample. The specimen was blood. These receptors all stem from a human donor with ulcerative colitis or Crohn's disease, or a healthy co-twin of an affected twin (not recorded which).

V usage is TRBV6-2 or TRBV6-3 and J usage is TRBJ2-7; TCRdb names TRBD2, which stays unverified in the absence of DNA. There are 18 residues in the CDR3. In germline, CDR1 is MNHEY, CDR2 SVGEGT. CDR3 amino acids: CASSPLGLAATKTYEQYF.

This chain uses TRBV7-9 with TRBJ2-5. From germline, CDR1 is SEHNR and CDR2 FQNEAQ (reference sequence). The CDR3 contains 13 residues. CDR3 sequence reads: CASSLDGHAGWYF.

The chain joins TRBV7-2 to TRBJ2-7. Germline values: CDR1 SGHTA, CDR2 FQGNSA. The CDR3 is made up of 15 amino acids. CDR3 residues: CASSLGAGNSYEQYF.